A single sample gave rise to the 20 T cell receptor beta chains below, sequenced in a study of blood T cells in healthy people across ages. A sample-barcoded 5' primer and a J-beta primer mix were used in a second PCR of roughly 7 to 12 cycles. TCRdb processed the 5' RACE reads anew with MiXCR; each CDR3 protein has one entry. The table has 1.4 million to 1.5 million distinct CDR3 sequences, around 39% seen once. Sequencing input: blood. The receptors were sampled from a woman younger than 35 in good health.

V is TRBV6-5 and J is TRBJ2-7, with TRBD1 matching 9 bases. Per the germline V gene, CDR1 is MNHEY and CDR2 is SVGAGI. After removal of 5 bases from V and 6 bases from J, the junction contained 5 bases not matched to a gene. CDR3 length equals 13 residues. The CDR3 DNA follows: TGTGCCAGCAGTGGACAGGGGAAAGGCGAGCAGTACTTC. Its translation: CASSGQGKGEQYF.

This clonotype was seen more than once but under ten times. The rearrangement joins TRBV4-1 to TRBJ2-7, with 7 positions matching TRBD1. V gave up 1 base and J gave up 2 bases; unmatched junction bases: 5. The CDR3 runs 15 residues. The germline CDR1 and CDR2 sequences are MGHRA and YSYEKL. The CDR3 here is CASSQAGTDPYEQYF. CDR3 sequence (DNA): TGCGCCAGCAGCCAAGCTGGGACAGACCCCTACGAGCAGTACTTC.

For the CDR3, the DNA is TGTGCCAGCAAGGAAGAGATGAACACCGGGGAGCTGTTTTTT. Translating gives CASKEEMNTGELFF. V is TRBV2 and J is TRBJ2-2; unclear D gene. The CDR3 spans 14 residues. Germline V CDR1 and CDR2: SNHLY, FYNNEI. The germline V and J ends were trimmed by 7 bases and 1 base, with 10 bases remaining between them.

This clonotype was found a few times. The rearrangement links TRBV6-1 to TRBJ1-2; 8 bases map to TRBD1. The ends lost 7 bases at V and 5 bases at J; junction bases unmatched: 9. Germline-derived CDR1 and CDR2 are MNHNS and SASEGT. The CDR3 runs to 14 residues. Here the CDR3 reads CASNYQGAGYGYTF. CDR3 nucleotide sequence: TGTGCCAGCAATTATCAGGGGGCGGGGTATGGCTACACCTTC.

This clonotype was seen only a few times. The chain joins TRBV4-1 to TRBJ1-6; 7 bases align to TRBD1. The germline V gene encodes CDR1 MGHRA and CDR2 YSYEKL. This CDR3 has 16 amino acids. Trimming took 5 bases from V and 6 from J; bases not matched to a gene: 10. In nucleotides, the CDR3 is TGCGCCAGCAGCGACTACACCGGGACAGTTAATTCACCCCTCCACTTT. Protein: CASSDYTGTVNSPLHF.

As concerns this clonotype: At one end the junction does not follow the germline gene, possibly because of a read error. The chain carries TRBV11-1 and TRBJ2-5; tentative D call: TRBD1 (5 bases). Gene TRBJ2-7 matches the end of the DNA better, so the J call may be wrong. The length of the CDR3 is 18 residues. Germline-derived CDR1 and CDR2 are SGHAT and FQDESV (reference sequence). Here the CDR3 DNA reads TGTGCCAACAGCTTCGCTCCACCACGGTCGGCGCCAGGGAACGAGCAGTACTTC. Translating gives CANSFAPPRSAPGNEQYF.

V is TRBV7-9 and J is TRBJ2-3; 8 bases are shared with TRBD2. Trimming at V came to 2 bases and at J to 8 bases, leaving 12 bases not matched to a gene. Germline V lookup: CDR1 SEHNR, CDR2 FQNEAQ (reference sequence). This CDR3 comprises 16 residues. CDR3 amino acids: CASSLPSGGGAGTQYF. The CDR3 bases are TGTGCCAGCAGCTTACCCAGCGGGGGAGGTGCAGGTACGCAGTATTTT.

J is TRBJ2-7 and V is TRBV27; 7 bases are shared with TRBD2. Germline V CDR1 and CDR2: MNHEY, SMNVEV (reference sequence). The CDR3 covers 17 residues. With 4 bases clipped from V and 3 bases from J, the junction kept 15 bases outside the gene matches. The CDR3 sequence: CASSSADSGESFYEQYF. DNA for the CDR3: TGTGCCAGCAGTTCAGCCGACAGCGGGGAATCTTTCTACGAGCAGTACTTC.

The rearrangement joins TRBV27 to TRBJ2-5, with a weak D call TRBD1 (6 bases). Near its end, the DNA agrees better with TRBJ2-7, so the J call may be wrong. The CDR3 contains 19 residues. Germline CDR1 MNHEY, CDR2 SMNVEV (reference sequence). CDR3 bases: TGTGCCAGCAGTTCACACAGGGTAAACGTGGTGGGCGGTGAGTACGAGCAGTACTTC. Its protein is CASSSHRVNVVGGEYEQYF.

The gene calls are TRBV7-2 and TRBJ1-2; D not resolved. The germline V and J ends were trimmed by 5 bases and 6 bases, with 22 bases remaining between them. This CDR3 is built from 16 residues. CDR1 is SGHTA, CDR2 FQGNSA, per germline. The CDR3, as DNA: TGTGCCAGCAGCATCGAGTTGGACTACTTAAAGGATGGCTACACCTTC. Translated, it gives CASSIELDYLKDGYTF.

This clonotype occurred a few times. This chain uses TRBV7-8 with TRBJ2-3; TRBD2 matches 7 bases. Germline-derived CDR1 and CDR2 are SGHVS and FQNEAQ. CDR3 length: 14 residues. V lost 10 bases and J lost 4; bases outside the gene matches: 11. CDR3 bases: TGTGCCATCGGCAGACTAGCCTCATCAGATACGCAGTATTTT. As protein: CAIGRLASSDTQYF. The whole variable domain, remainder taken from reference TRBV7-8 and TRBJ2-3, is GAGVSQSPRYKVAKRGQDVALRCDPISGHVSLFWYQQALGQGPEFLTYFQNEAQLDKSGLPSDRFFAERPEGSVSTLKIQRTQQEDSAVYLCAIGRLASSDTQYFGPGTRLTVL.

This clonotype was seen a few times. This chain connects TRBV12-3 or TRBV12-4 to TRBJ2-1; 9 positions match TRBD2. V lost 0 bases to trimming and J lost 6 bases; unmatched junction nucleotides: 9. The CDR3 sequence is 17 residues long. For the CDR3, the DNA is TGTGCCAGCAGTTTAGCGTATGCCAGCGGGAGGCCCAATGAGCAGTTCTTC. Amino acid sequence: CASSLAYASGRPNEQFF.

The CDR3 DNA sequence: TGCAGCGTTGGCTCCAGGGGAGTTTACGAGCAGTACTTC. This gives the protein CSVGSRGVYEQYF. The chain joins TRBV29-1 to TRBJ2-7; perhaps TRBD1 as D (6 bases). V lost 4 bases and J 4 bases, leaving 14 bases between the germline ends. This CDR3 contains 13 residues. CDR1 SQVTM and CDR2 ANQGSEA come from the germline V gene.

The V call is TRBV5-1, the J call TRBJ2-2; 7 bases are a match to TRBD1. J lost 4 bases, V lost 4 bases, and 10 bases had no gene match. CDR3 length: 16 residues. CDR1 and CDR2 (germline): SGHRS, YFSETQ. In DNA, the CDR3 is TGCGCCAGCAGCGAGGCCGGGACAGATTCCACCGGGGAGCTGTTTTTT. The encoded protein is CASSEAGTDSTGELFF. Full variable domain (missing parts from reference TRBV5-1 and TRBJ2-2): KAGVTQTPRYLIKTRGQQVTLSCSPISGHRSVSWYQQTPGQGLQFLFEYFSETQRNKGNFPGRFSGRQFSNSRSEMNVSTLELGDSALYLCASSEAGTDSTGELFFGEGSRLTVL.

On this clonotype itself: The germline gene is not matched at one end of the junction; a read error may be the cause. J is TRBJ2-1 and V is TRBV29-1, with 8 bases aligning to TRBD1. Germline values: CDR1 SQVTM, CDR2 ANQGSEA. The length of the CDR3 is 15 residues. CDR3 bases: TGCAGCGTTGGTACGGGGCAGGGGGCCTACAATGGGCAGTTCTTC. Translation: CSVGTGQGAYNGQFF.

The table lists this clonotype with a few counts. V is TRBV4-1 and J is TRBJ2-1; D gene ambiguous. Trimming cost V 4 bases and J 0 bases, with 13 bases left between them. Germline V gene sequence: CDR1 MGHRA, CDR2 YSYEKL. The CDR3 length is 16 residues. In DNA form, the CDR3 reads TGCGCCAGCAGCCTTTCGGCGCCTAGCTCCTACAATGAGCAGTTCTTC. Translation gives CASSLSAPSSYNEQFF.

The chain recombines TRBV29-1 with TRBJ1-2; D remains unclear. Trimming removed 7 bases from V and 2 bases from J, with 11 bases in between. CDR3 size: 12 residues. Germline CDR1 and CDR2: SQVTM and ANQGSEA. The CDR3 DNA is TGCAGCGCCGGGCCGGACAACTATGGCTACACCTTC. Residues: CSAGPDNYGYTF.

V usage is TRBV2 and J usage is TRBJ1-2; possible D gene TRBD1, 5 bases. The CDR3 has 14 residues. V lost 3 bases to trimming and J lost 7 bases, with 15 bases between them. Per germline, CDR1 SNHLY and CDR2 FYNNEI. CDR3 coding DNA: TGTGCCAGCAGTGACAGGGTTGGCTTAGGTGGCTACACCTTC. Translation gives CASSDRVGLGGYTF.

The chain is built from TRBV20-1 and TRBJ2-3; tentatively, D is TRBD2 (6 bases). Germline CDR1 is DFQATT and CDR2 is SNEGSKA (reference sequence). The CDR3 is 12 residues long. The germline V and J ends were trimmed by 6 bases and 7 bases, with 14 bases remaining between them. The CDR3 DNA sequence: TGCAGTGCCGCCGGGACTCAATATACGCAGTATTTT. Protein: CSAAGTQYTQYF.

CDR3 amino acids: CASSSGTSQNIQYF. CDR3 DNA sequence: TGCGCCAGCAGCTCCGGGACCTCTCAAAACATTCAGTACTTC. The chain is built from TRBV5-1 and TRBJ2-4, with D perhaps matching TRBD1 or TRBD2 (5 bases each). CDR1 SGHRS and CDR2 YFSETQ come from the germline V gene. The CDR3 is 14 amino acids. The V gene lost 3 bases and the J gene lost 5 bases, with 12 bases spanning the gap.